A single sample is the source of the 18 T cell receptor beta chains below, sequenced in a study of OX40 agonist ivuxolimab in advanced cancers. TCRdb's copy holds only in-frame clones and misses some; the assay was immunoSEQ multiplex PCR. The repertoire has tens of thousands of clones, 85% to 90% of them found once; the top ten carry about 5%. Here the sequenced sample was CD4+ or CD8+ T cells sorted from blood, taken in a trial of the OX40 agonist ivuxolimab. These receptors originate from an adult with an advanced solid tumor such as melanoma, head and neck, liver or kidney cancer.

The rearrangement joins TRBV27 to TRBJ1-2; D is possibly TRBD1 (6 bases). The CDR3 loop spans 14 amino acids. The germline V gene encodes CDR1 MNHEY and CDR2 SMNVEV (reference sequence). Trimming took off 8 bases at V and 3 bases at J, with 16 bases between the two ends. DNA of the CDR3: TGTGCCAGCGGCGGGCAGGGGCGGGACTATGGCTACACCTTC. This gives the protein CASGGQGRDYGYTF.

V gene TRBV28 combines with J gene TRBJ2-7; possible D gene TRBD2, 6 bases. Germline V gives CDR1 MDHEN, CDR2 SYDVKM. The V end was cut by 6 bases, the J end by 0 bases, with 21 bases between. The CDR3 spans 17 residues. CDR3 loop: CASSYQVRPAGSYEQYF. For the CDR3, the DNA is TGTGCCAGCAGCTACCAGGTCCGTCCAGCGGGCTCCTACGAGCAGTACTTC.

The genes are TRBV6-1 and TRBJ2-7; 14 nucleotides match TRBD2. Germline V gene data show CDR1 as MNHNS and CDR2 as SASEGT. With V trimmed by 6 bases and J by 3 bases, 4 bases remained unmatched. This CDR3 region has 15 residues. In nucleotides, the CDR3 is TGTGCCAGCAGCCCCGGGACTAGCGGGAGCTACGAGCAGTACTTC. This codes for CASSPGTSGSYEQYF.

This clone was observed once. The V gene is TRBV30, the J gene TRBJ2-3; the D is unclear. The V gene lost 2 bases and the J gene lost 0 bases, with 3 bases spanning the gap. Germline lookup yields CDR1 GTSNPN and CDR2 SVGIG (reference sequence). This CDR3 region has 12 residues. The CDR3 coding sequence is TGTGCCTGGAGTATGAGCACAGATACGCAGTATTTT. Its protein product is CAWSMSTDTQYF.

The chain employs TRBV2 and TRBJ2-7, with D perhaps TRBD2 (5 bases). The CDR3 covers 13 residues. Germline CDR1 is SNHLY and CDR2 is FYNNEI. The V gene lost 4 bases and the J gene lost 4 bases, with 11 bases spanning the gap. The CDR3 DNA is TGTGCCAGCAGTGCCGGGGTTTCTTACGAGCAGTACTTC. Its translation: CASSAGVSYEQYF.

For the CDR3, the DNA is TGTGCCAGCAGCCTCGACAGGGTCGTCAACTATGGCTACACCTTC. It codes for CASSLDRVVNYGYTF. The V and J genes are TRBV7-2 and TRBJ1-2; 7 bases match TRBD1. This CDR3 is 15 amino acids long. Germline V gene lookup returns CDR1 SGHTA and CDR2 FQGNSA. V shed 5 bases, J shed 2 bases, and the junction held 8 bases outside the gene matches.

V gene TRBV5-1 combines with J gene TRBJ1-1; 7 bases align to TRBD1. CDR1 is SGHRS and CDR2 is YFSETQ in the germline V gene. V gave up 0 bases and J gave up 11 bases; unmatched junction bases: 7. The CDR3 loop spans 13 amino acids. The chain's CDR3 is CASSLERGREAFF. CDR3 coding DNA: TGCGCCAGCAGCTTGGAAAGGGGGCGAGAGGCTTTCTTT.

CDR3 sequence: CATSRQPDRFRTDTQYF. CDR3 DNA: TGTGCCACCAGCAGACAACCTGACAGGTTTCGCACAGATACGCAGTATTTT. The chain recombines TRBV15 with TRBJ2-3; perhaps TRBD1 as D (6 bases). CDR1 and CDR2 from the germline V gene are LNHNV and YYDKDF (reference sequence). Trimming removed 2 bases from V and 1 base from J, with 16 bases in between. This CDR3 is built from 17 residues.

This clone was recorded once. This chain connects TRBV7-6 to TRBJ1-4, with D hard to call. V was cut by 2 bases and J by 5 bases, with 9 bases left in between. The CDR3 loop spans 14 amino acids. Germline V gene data show CDR1 as SGHVS and CDR2 as FNYEAQ. The CDR3 reads CASSLSSRNEKLFF. CDR3 sequence (DNA): TGTGCCAGCAGCTTAAGCTCGCGAAATGAAAAACTGTTTTTT.

This clone was picked up one time. V gene TRBV6-6 combines with J gene TRBJ2-5; the D gene is possibly TRBD1 (6 bases). The J call may be wrong; the DNA end is better matched by TRBJ2-7. The CDR3 runs 14 residues. CDR1 is MNHNY and CDR2 is SVGAGI in the germline V gene (reference sequence). CDR3 in DNA: TGTGCCAGCAGTGGACAGCCCCCTAGGAGCGAGCAGTACTTC. Protein: CASSGQPPRSEQYF.

This clone was seen once. The chain couples TRBV15 to TRBJ2-7; 8 bases align to TRBD2. Looked up from germline, CDR1 is LNHNV and CDR2 is YYDKDF (reference sequence). The CDR3 extends over 16 amino acids. Trimming cost V 1 base and J 2 bases; bases outside gene matches: 7. CDR3 region: CATSRAIAGLAYEQYF. The CDR3 nucleotides are TGTGCCACCAGCAGAGCCATAGCGGGATTGGCCTACGAGCAGTACTTC.

The J gene is TRBJ2-7, the V gene TRBV10-3; TRBD2 aligns across 13 bases. Germline values: CDR1 ENHRY, CDR2 SYGVKD. V gave up 5 bases and J gave up 0 bases; unmatched junction bases: 1. The CDR3 is 15 residues long. CDR3 residues: CAISRTSGSSYEQYF. The CDR3 coding sequence is TGTGCCATCAGTCGGACTAGCGGGAGCTCCTACGAGCAGTACTTC.

The chain carries TRBV19 and TRBJ2-2; 13 nucleotides line up with TRBD2. The CDR3 has 16 residues. Germline-derived CDR1 and CDR2 are LNHDA and SQIVND (reference sequence). V was pared by 5 bases and J by 3 bases, with 3 bases of the junction left unmatched. The CDR3 sequence is CASSQTSGRYTGELFF. The CDR3 nucleotides are TGTGCCAGTAGTCAGACTAGCGGGAGGTACACCGGGGAGCTGTTTTTT. Using reference TRBV19 and TRBJ2-2 for the parts outside the CDR3, the full variable domain is DGGITQSPKYLFRKEGQNVTLSCEQNLNHDAMYWYRQDPGQGLRLIYYSQIVNDFQKGDIAEGYSVSREKKESFPLTVTSAQKNPTAFYLCASSQTSGRYTGELFFGEGSRLTVL.

The rearrangement joins TRBV27 to TRBJ2-3; D is unclear. The ends were cut back, 3 bases at V and 2 bases at J, with 6 bases in the middle. The CDR3 runs to 13 residues. Germline V gene data show CDR1 as MNHEY and CDR2 as SMNVEV (reference sequence). CDR3 residues: CASSFPSTDTQYF. Written as DNA, the CDR3 is TGTGCCAGCAGTTTCCCCTCCACAGATACGCAGTATTTT.

The chain is built from TRBV5-6 and TRBJ1-1, with D perhaps TRBD1 (5 bases). The CDR3 sequence is 16 residues long. Trimming took off 0 bases at V and 5 bases at J, with 17 bases between the two ends. CDR1 is SGHDT and CDR2 is YYEEEE in the germline V gene. The CDR3, as DNA: TGTGCCAGCAGCTTGGTTGGGGGATCAGGGATAACTGAAGCTTTCTTT. Its translation: CASSLVGGSGITEAFF.

This chain connects TRBV14 to TRBJ2-7; D may be TRBD2 (6 bases). CDR3 length: 14 residues. Per the germline V gene, CDR1 is SGHDN and CDR2 is FVKESK. Between the trimmed V and J ends, which lost 0 bases and 4 bases, there was a span of 10 bases. The CDR3 spells CASSQDREFYEQYF. The CDR3 nucleotides are TGTGCCAGCAGCCAAGACCGGGAGTTTTACGAGCAGTACTTC.

The chain uses TRBV27 and TRBJ2-7, with D perhaps matching TRBD2 (5 bases). The CDR3 sequence is 15 residues long. V was shortened by 8 bases and J by 2 bases, with 19 bases between the two germline ends. Germline V gene lookup returns CDR1 MNHEY and CDR2 SMNVEV (reference sequence). CDR3 sequence: CASSSRYGEPYEQYF. The CDR3 region has the DNA TGTGCCAGCTCCAGTAGGTACGGGGAGCCCTACGAGCAGTACTTC.

V and J are TRBV10-3 and TRBJ1-4; TRBD1 aligns across 7 bases. CDR1 ENHRY and CDR2 SYGVKD come from the germline V gene. CDR3 length: 15 residues. J was trimmed by 8 bases and V by 2 bases; bases with no gene match: 8. CDR3: CAISEPDREGEKLFF. The CDR3 DNA reads as TGTGCCATCAGTGAGCCCGACAGGGAAGGGGAAAAACTGTTTTTT.